The clone carrying this T cell receptor (beta chain) showed up just a few times. Original processing notes: Scientists estimated how many nucleated cells there were by amplifying reference gene primers. Profiling relied on immunoSEQ multiplex PCR, and the TCRdb table lists in-frame clones only, not all of them. V, J and clone size reflect that table, while D and trimming were determined from the DNA. The profile covers around 62,000 clones, with 70% to 90% appearing a single time and roughly 23% taken by the ten largest. This sample is drawn from a study of blood T cell repertoires in COVID-19. Whole-study context: Acute and convalescent COVID-19 samples came from the United States, Italy and Spain. PBMCs, B-cell-depleted T cells, or T cells were the source of the cDNA or gDNA that made up the material.

The V and J ends lost 4 bases and 2 bases, in that order; junction bases with no gene match: 5. CDR1 is SGHNT and CDR2 is YYREEE in the germline V gene (reference sequence). CDR3 length: 16 amino acids. The TCR was taken from a man aged 45-65 years with acute or convalescent COVID-19. The rearrangement uses TRBV5-4 and TRBJ1-3; 11 nucleotides match TRBD1. The source material was peripheral blood. In nucleotides, the CDR3 is TGTGCCAGCAGCGGAGGACAGGGGGCGGCTGGAAACACCATATATTTT. Its translation: CASSGGQGAAGNTIYF.